This T cell receptor (beta chain) was identified in a study of CD8 T cells in ankylosing spondylitis. This clonotype was seen at least ten times. TCRdb fed the 5' RACE reads into MiXCR, producing one record per CDR3 protein. This repertoire shows about 92,000 distinct CDR3 sequences, about 8.8% found once; its top ten account for over 4.5%. Per the germline V gene, CDR1 is MNHEY and CDR2 is SVGAGI. CDR3 length equals 14 residues. V lost 2 bases, J lost 7 bases, and 14 bases lay in between. The sequence was obtained from a male donor with ankylosing spondylitis or in good health (not recorded which). This sequence joins TRBV6-5 and TRBJ1-2; D not resolved. The sequenced sample consisted of blood, either unsorted or a sorted T cell fraction (not recorded which). CDR3 nucleotide sequence: TGTGCCAGCAGTTACAACACGGTGGGCTCTGGCTACACCTTC. Amino acid sequence: CASSYNTVGSGYTF.